This is a list of T cell receptor beta chains from one sample in a study of blood T cells in healthy people across ages. TCRdb re-called the 5' RACE reads through MiXCR, storing one row per CDR3 protein. The sample shows roughly 700,000 distinct CDR3 sequences, 20% to 25% of them seen only once. This sample was also put to use in a study of T cells of mothers and their children.

The sample consisted of blood. Receptors originate from a boy aged 5-17 years in good health. Each CDR3 is given with its conserved first and last residue. Fields, in order: clone size, J gene, D gene, V gene, CDR3 DNA, CDR3 protein. D genes are given only for firm matches. For some rows the clone size is stated as once, few or many, or as a class when expanded; others skip it.

abundance: few
j_gene: TRBJ2-5
d_gene: -
v_gene: TRBV11-1
CDR3nt: TGTGCCAGCAGCTTACCCGGGACTCAGTACCAAGAGACCCAGTACTTC
CDR3aa: CASSLPGTQYQETQYF

abundance: -
j_gene: TRBJ2-1
d_gene: -
v_gene: TRBV3-1
CDR3nt: TGTGCCAGCAGCCAAACTGGACGGGGGCAGTTCTTC
CDR3aa: CASSQTGRGQFF

abundance: many
j_gene: TRBJ2-1
d_gene: -
v_gene: TRBV10-3
CDR3nt: TGTGCCATCAGGGGGGACTCTTTATCCAATGAGCAGTTCTTC
CDR3aa: CAIRGDSLSNEQFF

abundance: -
j_gene: TRBJ2-2
d_gene: -
v_gene: TRBV7-8
CDR3nt: TGTGCCAGCAGCTTCTTGGGGGGCGCAGACACCGGGGAGCTGTTTTTT
CDR3aa: CASSFLGGADTGELFF

abundance: few
j_gene: TRBJ2-1
d_gene: TRBD2
v_gene: TRBV10-2
CDR3nt: TGCGCCAGCACAGGGACTAGCGGCCCAAGCACGGAGTACAATGAGCAGTTCTTC
CDR3aa: CASTGTSGPSTEYNEQFF

abundance: -
j_gene: TRBJ2-1
d_gene: -
v_gene: TRBV28
CDR3nt: TGTGCCAGCGGATGGGACATACGATACAATGAGCAGTTCTTC
CDR3aa: CASGWDIRYNEQFF

abundance: -
j_gene: TRBJ1-4
d_gene: TRBD1
v_gene: TRBV25-1
CDR3nt: TGTGCCAGCAGTGATCCCGGGACAGGGGATGAAAAACTGCTTTTT
CDR3aa: CASSDPGTGDEKLLF

abundance: few
j_gene: TRBJ2-4
d_gene: -
v_gene: TRBV29-1
CDR3nt: TGCAGCGTTGAAGGCCAGGAGAAAAACATTCAGTACTTC
CDR3aa: CSVEGQEKNIQYF

abundance: few
j_gene: TRBJ2-5
d_gene: -
v_gene: TRBV16
CDR3nt: TGTGCCAGCAGCCAACGACAGACCCAAGAGACCCAGTACTTC
CDR3aa: CASSQRQTQETQYF

abundance: few
j_gene: TRBJ2-1
d_gene: -
v_gene: TRBV7-2
CDR3nt: TGTGCCAGCAGCTTAGATGGCCTTGGGCAAGCCCAGTTCTTC
CDR3aa: CASSLDGLGQAQFF

abundance: -
j_gene: TRBJ2-7
d_gene: -
v_gene: TRBV7-2
CDR3nt: TGTGCCAGCAGCTCCCCAGGAAGGAAAAACTACGAGCAGTACTTC
CDR3aa: CASSSPGRKNYEQYF

abundance: many
j_gene: TRBJ1-2
d_gene: -
v_gene: TRBV5-1
CDR3nt: TGCGCCAGCAGCCATGAGGGGGAGGGCTATGGCTACACCTTC
CDR3aa: CASSHEGEGYGYTF

abundance: -
j_gene: TRBJ1-1
d_gene: -
v_gene: TRBV29-1
CDR3nt: TGCAGCGTTGTCGCCCTGAACACTGAAGCTTTCTTT
CDR3aa: CSVVALNTEAFF

abundance: -
j_gene: TRBJ2-1
d_gene: TRBD2
v_gene: TRBV6-1
CDR3nt: TGTGCCAGCAGTGAGGTGGGACTAGCGGGGGGCCCCTACAATGAGCAGTTCTTC
CDR3aa: CASSEVGLAGGPYNEQFF

abundance: -
j_gene: TRBJ1-2
d_gene: TRBD1
v_gene: TRBV13
CDR3nt: TGTGCCAGCAGCCAGGGACAGGGGGATGGCTACACCTTC
CDR3aa: CASSQGQGDGYTF

abundance: -
j_gene: TRBJ1-6
d_gene: -
v_gene: TRBV7-9
CDR3nt: TGTGCCAGCAGCTTTGGGGGCGCAGCTTCACCCCTCCACTTT
CDR3aa: CASSFGGAASPLHF

abundance: -
j_gene: TRBJ2-5
d_gene: TRBD2
v_gene: TRBV2
CDR3nt: TGTGCCAGCAGCGTAACGGGCGGGGACTACCAACAAGAGACCCAGTACTTC
CDR3aa: CASSVTGGDYQQETQYF

abundance: -
j_gene: TRBJ1-2
d_gene: TRBD1
v_gene: TRBV20-1
CDR3nt: TGCAGTGCCTGGGACAGCCTCTCGGAGGGCTACACCTTC
CDR3aa: CSAWDSLSEGYTF

abundance: few
j_gene: TRBJ2-6
d_gene: TRBD2
v_gene: TRBV29-1
CDR3nt: TGCAGCGTCAGGACTAGCGGGAGGACTGGGGCCAACGTCCTGACTTTC
CDR3aa: CSVRTSGRTGANVLTF

abundance: few
j_gene: TRBJ2-7
d_gene: -
v_gene: TRBV9
CDR3nt: TGTGCCAGCAGCCCTCCCAATTCCCTAGAGCAGTACTTC
CDR3aa: CASSPPNSLEQYF

abundance: many
j_gene: TRBJ2-3
d_gene: -
v_gene: TRBV11-2
CDR3nt: TGTGCCAGCAGTTCCCTTAGCACAGATACGCAGTATTTT
CDR3aa: CASSSLSTDTQYF